A single sample gave rise to the 16 T cell receptor beta chains below, sequenced in a study of blood T cells in healthy people across ages. Using a J-beta primer mix together with a sample-barcoded 5' primer, a second PCR was run for roughly 7 to 11 cycles. TCRdb passed the 5' RACE reads through MiXCR, listing each CDR3 protein once. The data contain around 2 million distinct CDR3 sequences, around 42% of them singletons. Sequencing used blood. The receptors were sampled from a human donor in good health.

Details on this clonotype: An end of the junction differs from the germline gene, which may be a read error. The rearrangement links TRBV12-3 or TRBV12-4 to TRBJ2-3; the D call may be TRBD1 or TRBD2 (5 bases each). This CDR3 is 15 amino acids long. In DNA form, the CDR3 reads TGTGCCAGCAGTTTGGGACCGGGGCCCACAGGTACGCAGTATTTT. This sequence encodes CASSLGPGPTGTQYF.

This clonotype was recorded a few times. The chain employs TRBV3-1 and TRBJ1-2; D ambiguous. V dropped 3 bases and J dropped 6 bases, with 14 bases sitting between them. The germline CDR1 and CDR2 sequences are LGHDT and YNNKEL (reference sequence). The CDR3 extends over 14 amino acids. The CDR3 DNA sequence: TGTGCCAGCAGCCAGGCAGGATGGGTAAATGGCTACACCTTC. This encodes CASSQAGWVNGYTF.

The V gene is TRBV18, the J gene TRBJ2-5, with 9 bases lining up with TRBD1. The end of the DNA fits TRBJ2-7 better, so the J call may be wrong. This CDR3 is 16 amino acids long. The germline CDR1 and CDR2 sequences are KGHSH and LQKENI. DNA for the CDR3: TGTGCCAGCTCACCACCTGCGGGACAGGGTATATACGAGCAGTACTTC. Its protein is CASSPPAGQGIYEQYF.

This clonotype was detected once. This chain links TRBV20-1 with TRBJ2-1; D is perhaps TRBD2 (5 bases). The CDR3 sequence is 17 residues long. Trimming took 8 bases from V and 0 from J, leaving 23 bases between them. Germline values: CDR1 DFQATT, CDR2 SNEGSKA (reference sequence). CDR3 sequence reads: CSIPEGGDPSSYNEQFF. CDR3 nucleotide sequence: TGCAGTATACCGGAAGGAGGCGACCCGAGCTCCTACAATGAGCAGTTCTTC.

This clonotype was counted between two and nine times. The gene calls are TRBV2 and TRBJ2-3; 9 nucleotides align to TRBD1. With 4 bases clipped from V and 5 bases from J, the junction kept 4 bases outside the gene matches. The CDR3 length is 14 residues. Germline-derived CDR1 and CDR2 are SNHLY and FYNNEI. In nucleotides, the CDR3 is TGTGCCAGCAGTGGGGACAGGGTTAAAGATACGCAGTATTTT. Its protein product is CASSGDRVKDTQYF.

This clonotype has just a few counts. The gene calls are TRBV5-5 and TRBJ2-2; 9 nucleotides match TRBD1. Trimming took 0 bases from V and 0 from J; bases not matched to a gene: 6. Germline V CDR1 and CDR2: SGHKS, YYEKEE (reference sequence). The CDR3 totals 18 residues. DNA for the CDR3: TGTGCCAGCAGCTTGGCCGCGTGGACAGGGGCGAACACCGGGGAGCTGTTTTTT. Translation gives CASSLAAWTGANTGELFF.

Only a few counts were recorded for this clonotype. The rearrangement joins TRBV20-1 to TRBJ2-7; 8 positions match TRBD1. CDR3 length: 14 amino acids. CDR1 is DFQATT, CDR2 SNEGSKA, per germline (reference sequence). V was pared by 6 bases and J by 2 bases, with 9 bases of the junction left unmatched. CDR3 loop: CSAHGQGGPYEQYF. For the CDR3, the DNA is TGCAGTGCCCACGGACAGGGTGGGCCCTACGAGCAGTACTTC.

This clonotype was recorded a few times. This chain uses TRBV27 with TRBJ1-2; TRBD1 matches at 10 bases. Germline lookup yields CDR1 MNHEY and CDR2 SMNVEV (reference sequence). V lost 3 bases to trimming and J lost 7 bases; unmatched junction nucleotides: 5. The CDR3 loop spans 14 amino acids. Here the CDR3 reads CASSLTGGLSGYTF. The CDR3 nucleotides read TGTGCCAGCAGTTTGACAGGGGGCTTGTCTGGCTACACCTTC.

This clonotype was seen at least ten times. The chain employs TRBV29-1 and TRBJ2-6; D gene unclear. Trimming left V 4 bases short and J 0 bases short, with 7 bases between. The germline V gene has CDR1 SQVTM and CDR2 ANQGSEA. This CDR3 is built from 14 residues. This chain's CDR3 is CSVVGSSGANVLTF. The CDR3 DNA sequence: TGCAGCGTTGTGGGGTCCTCTGGGGCCAACGTCCTGACTTTC.

The rearrangement joins TRBV29-1 to TRBJ2-1, with D possibly called TRBD1 or TRBD2 (5 bases each). The CDR3 spans 14 residues. CDR1 is SQVTM, CDR2 ANQGSEA, per germline. Between the trimmed V and J ends, which lost 3 bases and 7 bases, there was a span of 16 bases. The CDR3 region is CSVERGRLGNEQFF. CDR3 coding DNA: TGCAGCGTTGAGAGGGGCAGGCTGGGGAATGAGCAGTTCTTC.

This chain links TRBV3-1 with TRBJ1-2, with D tentatively TRBD1 (5 bases). Germline V gene lookup returns CDR1 LGHDT and CDR2 YNNKEL (reference sequence). V lost 0 bases and J lost 6, with 11 bases in between. The CDR3 is made up of 14 amino acids. CDR3 bases: TGTGCCAGCAGCCAAGATTATCGGGGGGATGGCTACACCTTC. Translation: CASSQDYRGDGYTF.

J is TRBJ2-5 and V is TRBV29-1; tentatively, D is TRBD1 (6 bases). The ends were cut back, 8 bases at V and 2 bases at J, with 12 bases in the middle. Germline assignment: CDR1 SQVTM and CDR2 ANQGSEA. The length of the CDR3 is 12 residues. The CDR3 here is CSIDRSQETQYF. The DNA for the CDR3 is TGCAGCATCGACAGGAGTCAAGAGACCCAGTACTTC.

This clonotype has more than one count but fewer than ten. The V and J genes are TRBV5-1 and TRBJ2-7, with 7 bases fitting TRBD2. Losses at the gene ends were 0 bases for V and 0 bases for J; bases not matched to a gene: 6. The CDR3 covers 16 residues. Germline-derived CDR1 and CDR2 are SGHRS and YFSETQ. CDR3 region: CASSLAYGGGSYEQYF. CDR3 nucleotides: TGCGCCAGCAGCTTGGCCTATGGCGGGGGCTCCTACGAGCAGTACTTC.

This chain links TRBV13 with TRBJ2-6; D gene uncertain. The CDR3 extends over 13 amino acids. Looked up from germline, CDR1 is PRHDT and CDR2 is FYEKMQ (reference sequence). With 5 bases removed from V and 5 bases from J, the gap between germline ends came to 7 bases. This CDR3 is CASSPRWANVLTF. The CDR3 bases are TGTGCCAGCAGCCCCCGGTGGGCCAACGTCCTGACTTTC.

V is TRBV3-1 and J is TRBJ2-7; D is uncertain. V lost 1 base and J 4 bases, leaving 17 bases between the germline ends. Germline V gene lookup returns CDR1 LGHDT and CDR2 YNNKEL (reference sequence). The CDR3 totals 16 residues. Here the CDR3 DNA reads TGTGCCAGCAGCCAAGGACTTCCAGAGACACCTTACGAGCAGTACTTC. Translating it yields CASSQGLPETPYEQYF.

This clonotype was picked up one time. The V gene is TRBV20-1, the J gene TRBJ2-3; D ambiguous. Germline values: CDR1 DFQATT, CDR2 SNEGSKA (reference sequence). The CDR3 totals 13 residues. V lost 1 base to trimming and J lost 2 bases, with 7 bases between them. CDR3 amino acids: CSARVRHTDTQYF. Written as DNA, the CDR3 is TGCAGTGCTAGAGTTCGGCACACAGATACGCAGTATTTT.